The present TCR beta chain was sequenced within a study of T cells in Graves' hyperthyroidism and ophthalmopathy. Regarding the study as a whole: Most expanded thyroid clonotypes above 0.001 also appeared in blood.

The source material, RNA transcripts, was used to amplify TCR beta CDR3 regions. HTBI primers were the set used in a first-round RT-PCR of the TCR CDR3. TCRdb processed the multiplex PCR reads anew with MiXCR; each CDR3 protein has one entry. The sample yields about 58,000 distinct CDR3 sequences, roughly 50% seen once. The cohort's ophthalmopathy patients, a group with duration under 3 months, had a Clinical Activity Score of at least 3 and a NOSPECS grade of at least 4. CDR1 and CDR2 from the germline V gene are SGHTS and YDEGEE. CDR3 size: 16 residues. V was clipped by 4 bases and J by 8 bases, with 21 bases between them. In this sample, this clonotype turned up many times. The antigen remains unidentified.

The sequenced sample was blood. The receptor was derived from a woman under 40 with Graves' ophthalmopathy. The chain is built from TRBV5-8 and TRBJ1-4; D gene unclear. In DNA, the CDR3 is TGTGCCAGCAGCCCTCGAACGCCGCGGTCACGGGAAAAACTGTTTTTT. The encoded protein is CASSPRTPRSREKLFF.